Given below is one TCR beta chain in context. Antigen: not known. This entry is derived from a study of cytomegalovirus exposure and HLA in healthy donors. The PCR made use of 60 Vbeta and 13 Jbeta primers. The authors' processing: Later work found approximately 80 million unique TCR beta chains, with approximately 12 million shared. Assay: immunoSEQ multiplex PCR; the TCRdb copy retains only in-frame clones and omits some. That table supplies the V and J calls and clone size; D and trimming were determined from the DNA. The table has approximately 61,000 clones, 75% to 85% seen once. Though nominally healthy at sampling, donors likely had unrecorded immune exposures. The germline V gene encodes CDR1 MDHEN and CDR2 SYDVKM. This CDR3 comprises 17 residues. Trimming removed 3 bases from V and 8 bases from J; junction bases left unmatched: 14. General study findings and limits: Because they were indistinguishable, some V segments, including TRBV6-2 and TRBV6-3, were excluded. Later on, an analysis showed TCR association rates differing by HLA locus, with DRB1 the most and HLA-C the fewest.

This rearrangement joins TRBV28 to TRBJ1-4; 8 bases are a match to TRBD1. The sequencing sample was made of PBMCs. The TCR originated in a middle-aged man in good health and CMV-seropositive. The CDR3 loop is CASSFLQGAHDEEKLFF. The CDR3 bases are TGTGCCAGCAGTTTTTTGCAGGGGGCGCACGATGAAGAAAAACTGTTTTTT.